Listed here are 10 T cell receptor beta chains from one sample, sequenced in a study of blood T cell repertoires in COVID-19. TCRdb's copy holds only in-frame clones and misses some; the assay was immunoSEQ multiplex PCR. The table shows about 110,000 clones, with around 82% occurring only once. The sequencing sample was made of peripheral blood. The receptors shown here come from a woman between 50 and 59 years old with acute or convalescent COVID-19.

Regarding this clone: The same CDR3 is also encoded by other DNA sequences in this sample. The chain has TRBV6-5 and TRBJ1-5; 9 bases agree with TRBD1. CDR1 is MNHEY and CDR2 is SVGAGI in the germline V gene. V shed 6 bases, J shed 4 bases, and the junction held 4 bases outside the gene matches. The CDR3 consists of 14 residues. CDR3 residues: CASSPGQGNQPQHF. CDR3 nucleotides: TGTGCCAGCAGCCCCGGACAGGGGAATCAGCCCCAGCATTTT.

The CDR3 here is CASSQDLTGSYYGYTF. For the CDR3, the DNA is TGCGCCAGCAGCCAAGATCTGACAGGGTCATACTATGGCTACACCTTC. This chain joins TRBV4-1 and TRBJ1-2; 7 bases line up with TRBD1. The CDR3 extends over 16 amino acids. The V gene end was trimmed by 0 bases and the J gene end by 3 bases; junction bases not matched to a gene: 7. Germline V gene data show CDR1 as MGHRA and CDR2 as YSYEKL.

The CDR3 sequence is CASSYHGQLGARANYGYTF. The CDR3, as DNA: TGTGCCAGCAGTTACCATGGTCAATTGGGGGCTCGAGCTAACTATGGCTACACCTTC. The chain links TRBV6-2 or TRBV6-3 to TRBJ1-2; weak D call: TRBD1 (6 bases). Trimming took 2 bases from V and 0 from J, leaving 22 bases between them. Per germline, CDR1 MNHEY and CDR2 SVGEGT. The CDR3 length is 19 residues.

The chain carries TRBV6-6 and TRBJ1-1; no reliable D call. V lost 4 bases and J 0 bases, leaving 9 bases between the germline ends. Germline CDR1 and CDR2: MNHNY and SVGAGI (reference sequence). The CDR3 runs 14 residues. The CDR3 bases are TGTGCCAGCAGTTTAACTCGCTTGAACACTGAAGCTTTCTTT. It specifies CASSLTRLNTEAFF.

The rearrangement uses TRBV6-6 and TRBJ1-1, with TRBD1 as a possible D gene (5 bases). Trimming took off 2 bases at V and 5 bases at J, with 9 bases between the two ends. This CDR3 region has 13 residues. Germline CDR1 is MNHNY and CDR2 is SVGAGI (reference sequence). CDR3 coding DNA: TGTGCCAGCAGTTACCTTGGGGGGACTGAAGCTTTCTTT. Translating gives CASSYLGGTEAFF.

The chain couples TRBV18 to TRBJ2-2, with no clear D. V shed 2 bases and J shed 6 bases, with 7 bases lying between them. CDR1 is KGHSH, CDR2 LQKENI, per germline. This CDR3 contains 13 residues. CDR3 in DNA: TGTGCCAGCTCACCAGGAGCCTCCGGGGAGCTGTTTTTT. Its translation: CASSPGASGELFF.

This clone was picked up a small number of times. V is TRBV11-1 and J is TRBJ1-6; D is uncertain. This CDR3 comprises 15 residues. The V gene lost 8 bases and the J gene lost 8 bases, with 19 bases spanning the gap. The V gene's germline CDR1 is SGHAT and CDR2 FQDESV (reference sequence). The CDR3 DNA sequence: TGTGCCAGCGCGAAAAGGTTGGGCTCTCATTCACCCCTCCACTTT. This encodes CASAKRLGSHSPLHF.

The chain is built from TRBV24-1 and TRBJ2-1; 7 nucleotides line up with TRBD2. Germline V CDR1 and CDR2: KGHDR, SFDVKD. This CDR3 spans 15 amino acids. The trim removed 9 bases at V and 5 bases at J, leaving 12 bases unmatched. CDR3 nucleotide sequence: TGTGCCACCGCCCCTGCCAGCGGGGCCCACAATGAGCAGTTCTTC. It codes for CATAPASGAHNEQFF.

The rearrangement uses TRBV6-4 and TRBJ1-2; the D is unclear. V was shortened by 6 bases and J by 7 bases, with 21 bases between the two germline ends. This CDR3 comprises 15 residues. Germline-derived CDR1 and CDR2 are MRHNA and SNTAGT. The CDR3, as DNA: TGTGCCAGCAGCGCATCCCTGGACTCAAAGGGTGGCTACACCTTC. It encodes CASSASLDSKGGYTF.

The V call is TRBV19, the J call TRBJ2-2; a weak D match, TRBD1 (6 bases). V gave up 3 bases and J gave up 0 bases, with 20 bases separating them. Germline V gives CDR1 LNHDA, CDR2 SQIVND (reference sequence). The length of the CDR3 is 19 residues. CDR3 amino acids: CASSIIVGWGQSNTGELFF. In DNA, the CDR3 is TGTGCCAGTAGTATTATTGTCGGTTGGGGACAATCGAACACCGGGGAGCTGTTTTTT.